A single T cell receptor (beta chain) is shown here with its context. This record belongs to a study of blood T cell repertoires in COVID-19. Study in general: Material from acute and convalescent COVID-19 was sourced from the United States, Italy and Spain. T cells, B-cell-depleted T cells, or PBMCs supplied cDNA or gDNA.

Authors' analysis steps: Estimation of nucleated cell counts was performed using reference gene primer amplification. TCRdb's copy holds only in-frame clones and misses some; the assay was immunoSEQ multiplex PCR. The V and J calls and clone size are taken from that table; D and trimming were inferred from the DNA. In the table there are about 66,000 clones, more than 70% of which are singletons. There are 14 residues in the CDR3. Unmatched junction bases numbered 3, after V lost 5 bases and J lost 3 bases. CDR1 is KGHSH, CDR2 LQKENI, per germline. Sequencing was carried out using peripheral blood. V is TRBV18 and J is TRBJ1-4; 7 nucleotides match TRBD1. This receptor was identified in a man between 45 and 60 years old with active COVID-19. The CDR3 sequence: CASSERGPNEKLFF. In DNA form, the CDR3 reads TGTGCCAGCTCAGAGAGGGGGCCTAATGAAAAACTGTTTTTT.